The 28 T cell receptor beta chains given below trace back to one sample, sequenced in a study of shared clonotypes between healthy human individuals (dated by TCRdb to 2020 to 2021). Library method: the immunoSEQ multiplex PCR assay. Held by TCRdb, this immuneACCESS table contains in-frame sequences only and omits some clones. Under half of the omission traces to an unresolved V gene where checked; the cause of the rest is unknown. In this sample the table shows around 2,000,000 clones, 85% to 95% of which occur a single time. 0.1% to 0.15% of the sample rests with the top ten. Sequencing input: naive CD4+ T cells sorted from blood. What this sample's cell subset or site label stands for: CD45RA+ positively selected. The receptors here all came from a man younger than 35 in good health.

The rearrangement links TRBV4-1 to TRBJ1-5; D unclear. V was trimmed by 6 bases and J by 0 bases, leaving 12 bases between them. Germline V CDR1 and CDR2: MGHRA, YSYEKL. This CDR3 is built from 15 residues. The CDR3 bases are TGCGCCAGCAGTCTGGACGTTTTTAGCAATCAGCCCCAGCATTTT. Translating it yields CASSLDVFSNQPQHF.

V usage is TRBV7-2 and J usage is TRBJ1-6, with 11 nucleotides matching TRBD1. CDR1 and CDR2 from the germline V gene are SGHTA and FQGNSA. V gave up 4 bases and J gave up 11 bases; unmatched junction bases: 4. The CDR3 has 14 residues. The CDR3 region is CASSSGQGATPLHF. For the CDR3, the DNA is TGTGCCAGCAGCTCCGGACAGGGGGCTACACCCCTCCACTTT. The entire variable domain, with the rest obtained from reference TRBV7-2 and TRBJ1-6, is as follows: GAGVSQSPSNKVTEKGKDVELRCDPISGHTALYWYRQSLGQGLEFLIYFQGNSAPDKSGLPSDRFSAERTGGSVSTLTIQRTQQEDSAVYLCASSSGQGATPLHFGNGTRLTVT.

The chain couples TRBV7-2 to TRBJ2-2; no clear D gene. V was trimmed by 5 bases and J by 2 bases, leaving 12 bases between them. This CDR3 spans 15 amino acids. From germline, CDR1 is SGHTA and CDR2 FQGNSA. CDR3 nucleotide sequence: TGTGCCAGCAGCCCCGTTTGGGGAAACACCGGGGAGCTGTTTTTT. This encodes CASSPVWGNTGELFF.

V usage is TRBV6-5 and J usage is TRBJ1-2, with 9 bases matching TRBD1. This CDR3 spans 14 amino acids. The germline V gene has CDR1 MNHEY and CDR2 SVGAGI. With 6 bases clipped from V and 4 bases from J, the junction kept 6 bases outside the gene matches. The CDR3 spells CASRGDRDRYGYTF. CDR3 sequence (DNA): TGTGCCAGCAGGGGGGACAGGGATCGCTATGGCTACACCTTC.

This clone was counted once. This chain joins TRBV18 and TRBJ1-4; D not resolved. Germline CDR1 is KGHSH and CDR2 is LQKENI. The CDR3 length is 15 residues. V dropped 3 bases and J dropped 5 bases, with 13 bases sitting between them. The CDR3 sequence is CASSPSGHQNEKLFF. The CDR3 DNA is TGTGCCAGCTCACCCTCTGGGCATCAAAATGAAAAACTGTTTTTT.

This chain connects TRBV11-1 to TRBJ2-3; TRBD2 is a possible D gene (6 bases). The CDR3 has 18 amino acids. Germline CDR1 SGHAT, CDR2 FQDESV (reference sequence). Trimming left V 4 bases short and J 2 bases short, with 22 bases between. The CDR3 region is CASSSGTPVFPHTDTQYF. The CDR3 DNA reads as TGTGCCAGCAGCTCCGGGACTCCCGTCTTCCCACACACAGATACGCAGTATTTT.

The CDR3 DNA reads TGTGCCAGTACAGTAAGGGGACAGAGCAGATATGGCTACACCTTC. Protein sequence: CASTVRGQSRYGYTF. V and J are TRBV19 and TRBJ1-2; 7 bases fit TRBD1. The CDR3 extends over 15 amino acids. Germline values: CDR1 LNHDA, CDR2 SQIVND (reference sequence). V lost 7 bases and J lost 5; bases outside the gene matches: 13.

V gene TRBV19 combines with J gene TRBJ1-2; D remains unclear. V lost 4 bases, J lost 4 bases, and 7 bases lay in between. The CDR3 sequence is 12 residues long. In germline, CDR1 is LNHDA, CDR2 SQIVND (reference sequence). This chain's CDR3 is CASSRGPYGYTF. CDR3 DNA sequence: TGTGCCAGTAGTAGAGGACCCTATGGCTACACCTTC.

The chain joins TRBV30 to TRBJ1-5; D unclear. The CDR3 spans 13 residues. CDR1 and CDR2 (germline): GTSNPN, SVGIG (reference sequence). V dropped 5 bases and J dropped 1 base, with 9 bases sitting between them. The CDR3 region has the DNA TGTGCCTGGGCCATCGACAGCAATCAGCCCCAGCATTTT. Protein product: CAWAIDSNQPQHF.

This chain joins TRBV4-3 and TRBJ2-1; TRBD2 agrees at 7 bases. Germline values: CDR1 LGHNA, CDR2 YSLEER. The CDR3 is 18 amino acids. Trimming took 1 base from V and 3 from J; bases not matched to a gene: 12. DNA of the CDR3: TGCGCCAGCAGCCAAGGTGGCCCCACTAGCGTTTTCTACAATGAGCAGTTCTTC. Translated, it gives CASSQGGPTSVFYNEQFF.

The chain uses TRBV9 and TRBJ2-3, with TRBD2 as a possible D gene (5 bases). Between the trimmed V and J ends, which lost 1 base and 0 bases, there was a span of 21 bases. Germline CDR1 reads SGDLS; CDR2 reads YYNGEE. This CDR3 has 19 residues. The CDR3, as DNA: TGTGCCAGCAGCGTAAAAGGCCGAGGACTGTTTGCTAGCACAGATACGCAGTATTTT. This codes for CASSVKGRGLFASTDTQYF. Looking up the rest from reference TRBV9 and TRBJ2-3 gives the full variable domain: DSGVTQTPKHLITATGQRVTLRCSPRSGDLSVYWYQQSLDQGLQFLIQYYNGEERAKGNILERFSAQQFPDLHSELNLSSLELGDSALYFCASSVKGRGLFASTDTQYFGPGTRLTVL.

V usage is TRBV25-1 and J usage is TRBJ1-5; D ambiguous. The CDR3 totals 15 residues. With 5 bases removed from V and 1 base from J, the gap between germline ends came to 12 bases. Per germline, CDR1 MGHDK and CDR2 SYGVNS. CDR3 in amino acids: CASSPWEGSNQPQHF. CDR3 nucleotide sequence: TGTGCCAGCAGTCCCTGGGAGGGAAGCAATCAGCCCCAGCATTTT.

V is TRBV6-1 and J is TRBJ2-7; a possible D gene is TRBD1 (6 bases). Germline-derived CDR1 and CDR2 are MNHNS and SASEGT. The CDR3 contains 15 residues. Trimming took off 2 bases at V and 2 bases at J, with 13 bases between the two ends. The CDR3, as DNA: TGTGCCAGCAGTGAACCCTCGGGACACCCCTACGAGCAGTACTTC. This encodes CASSEPSGHPYEQYF.

In DNA form, the CDR3 reads TGTGCCACCCATAACGGCGGCTATGGCTACACCTTC. Amino acids: CATHNGGYGYTF. The genes are TRBV28 and TRBJ1-2; the D is unclear. V was clipped by 10 bases and J by 4 bases, with 13 bases between them. In germline, CDR1 is MDHEN, CDR2 SYDVKM. The CDR3 consists of 12 residues.

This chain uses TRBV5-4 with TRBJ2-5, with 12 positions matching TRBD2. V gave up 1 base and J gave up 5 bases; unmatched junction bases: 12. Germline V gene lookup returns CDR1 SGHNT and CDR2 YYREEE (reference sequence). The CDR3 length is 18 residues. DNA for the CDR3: TGTGCCAGCAGCTTGCCCGCCGTTCCTAGCGGGGGGGCGGAGACCCAGTACTTC. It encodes CASSLPAVPSGGAETQYF.

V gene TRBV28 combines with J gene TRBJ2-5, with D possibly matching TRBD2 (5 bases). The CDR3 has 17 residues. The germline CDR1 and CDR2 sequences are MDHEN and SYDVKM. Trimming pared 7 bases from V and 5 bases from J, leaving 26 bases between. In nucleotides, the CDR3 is TGTGCCAGCATCCTCTACCTCCCCGTTTTTTTAGCGGAGACCCAGTACTTC. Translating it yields CASILYLPVFLAETQYF.

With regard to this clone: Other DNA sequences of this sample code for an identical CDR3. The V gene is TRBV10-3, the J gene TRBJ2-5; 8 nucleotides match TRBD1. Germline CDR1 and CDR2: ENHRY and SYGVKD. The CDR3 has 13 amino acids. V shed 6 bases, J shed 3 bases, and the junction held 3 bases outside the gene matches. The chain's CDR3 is CAISQGAEETQYF. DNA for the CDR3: TGTGCCATCAGCCAGGGGGCCGAAGAGACCCAGTACTTC.

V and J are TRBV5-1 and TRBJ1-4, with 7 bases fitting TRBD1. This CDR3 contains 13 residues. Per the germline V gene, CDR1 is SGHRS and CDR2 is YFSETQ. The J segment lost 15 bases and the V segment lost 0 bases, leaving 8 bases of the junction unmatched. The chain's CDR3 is CASSLETGKRLFF. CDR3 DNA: TGCGCCAGCAGCTTGGAGACAGGGAAAAGGTTGTTTTTT.

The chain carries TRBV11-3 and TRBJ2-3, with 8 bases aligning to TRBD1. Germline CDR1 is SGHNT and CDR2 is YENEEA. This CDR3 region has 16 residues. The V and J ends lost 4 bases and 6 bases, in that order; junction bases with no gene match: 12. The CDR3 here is CASSSGRQGAMDTQYF. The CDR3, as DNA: TGTGCCAGCAGCTCAGGGAGGCAGGGGGCAATGGATACGCAGTATTTT.

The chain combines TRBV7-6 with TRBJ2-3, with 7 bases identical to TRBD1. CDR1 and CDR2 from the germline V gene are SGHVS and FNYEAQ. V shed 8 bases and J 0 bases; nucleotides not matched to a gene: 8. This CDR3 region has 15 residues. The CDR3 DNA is TGTGCCAGCGGACCGAGACAGGGTAGCACAGATACGCAGTATTTT. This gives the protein CASGPRQGSTDTQYF.

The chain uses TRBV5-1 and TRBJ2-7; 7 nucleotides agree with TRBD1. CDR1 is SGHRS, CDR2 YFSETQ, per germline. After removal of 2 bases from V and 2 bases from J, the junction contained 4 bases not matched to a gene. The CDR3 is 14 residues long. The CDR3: CASSFRQGPYEQYF. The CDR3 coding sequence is TGCGCCAGCAGCTTTCGACAGGGTCCCTACGAGCAGTACTTC.

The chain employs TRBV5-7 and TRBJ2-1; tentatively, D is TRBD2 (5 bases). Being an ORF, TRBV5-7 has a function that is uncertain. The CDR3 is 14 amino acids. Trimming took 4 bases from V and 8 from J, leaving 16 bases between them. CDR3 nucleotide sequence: TGTGCCAGCAGCGGACCACCGAGAGGGTATGAGCAGTTCTTC. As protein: CASSGPPRGYEQFF.

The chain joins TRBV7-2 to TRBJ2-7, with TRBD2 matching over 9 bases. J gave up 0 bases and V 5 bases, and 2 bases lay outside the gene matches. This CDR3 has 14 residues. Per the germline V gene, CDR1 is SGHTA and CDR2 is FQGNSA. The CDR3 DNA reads TGTGCCAGCAGCAAAGCGGGAGGCTCCTACGAGCAGTACTTC. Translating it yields CASSKAGGSYEQYF.

The CDR3 DNA follows: TGTGCCAGCAGCCCCCACGGCGGTAGTAACACCGGGGAGCTGTTTTTT. Translation: CASSPHGGSNTGELFF. The rearrangement links TRBV7-2 to TRBJ2-2; D remains unclear. V was cut by 5 bases and J by 2 bases, with 15 bases left in between. The CDR3 extends over 16 amino acids. Germline assignment: CDR1 SGHTA and CDR2 FQGNSA.

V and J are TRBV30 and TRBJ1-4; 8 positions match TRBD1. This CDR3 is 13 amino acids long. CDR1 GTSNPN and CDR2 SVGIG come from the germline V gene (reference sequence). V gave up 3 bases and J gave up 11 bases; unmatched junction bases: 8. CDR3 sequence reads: CAWSAGQGGKLFF. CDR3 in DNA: TGTGCCTGGAGCGCCGGACAGGGAGGGAAACTGTTTTTT. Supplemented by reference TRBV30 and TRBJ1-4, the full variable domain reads SQTIHQWPATLVQPVGSPLSLECTVEGTSNPNLYWYRQAAGRGLQLLFYSVGIGQISSEVPQNLSASRPQDRQFILSSKKLLLSDSGFYLCAWSAGQGGKLFFGSGTQLSVL.

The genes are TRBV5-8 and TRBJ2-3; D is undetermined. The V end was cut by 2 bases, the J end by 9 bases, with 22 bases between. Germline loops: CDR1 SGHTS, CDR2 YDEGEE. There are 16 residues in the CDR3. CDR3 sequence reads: CASSFFAVQSQRTQYF. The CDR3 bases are TGTGCCAGCAGCTTTTTCGCAGTTCAAAGCCAGAGGACGCAGTATTTT.

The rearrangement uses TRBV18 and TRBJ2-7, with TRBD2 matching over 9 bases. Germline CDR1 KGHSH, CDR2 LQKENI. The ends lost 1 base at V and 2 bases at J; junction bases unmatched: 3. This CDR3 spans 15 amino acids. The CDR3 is CASSPLAGATYEQYF. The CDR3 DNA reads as TGTGCCAGCTCACCACTAGCGGGAGCGACCTACGAGCAGTACTTC.

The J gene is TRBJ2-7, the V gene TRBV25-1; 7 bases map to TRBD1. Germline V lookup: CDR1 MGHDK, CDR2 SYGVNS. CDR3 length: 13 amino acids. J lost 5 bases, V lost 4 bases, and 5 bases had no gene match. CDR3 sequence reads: CASSVTGANEQYF. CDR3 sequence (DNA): TGTGCCAGCAGTGTAACAGGGGCCAACGAGCAGTACTTC.